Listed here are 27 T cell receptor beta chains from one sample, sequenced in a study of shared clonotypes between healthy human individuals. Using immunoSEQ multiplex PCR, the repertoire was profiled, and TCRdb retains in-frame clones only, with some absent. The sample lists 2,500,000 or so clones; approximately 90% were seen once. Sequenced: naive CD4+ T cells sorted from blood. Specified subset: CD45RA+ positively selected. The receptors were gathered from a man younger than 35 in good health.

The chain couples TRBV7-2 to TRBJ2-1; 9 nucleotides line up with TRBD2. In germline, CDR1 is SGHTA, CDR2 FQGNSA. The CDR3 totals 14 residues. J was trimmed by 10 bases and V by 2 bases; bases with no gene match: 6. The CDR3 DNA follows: TGTGCCAGCAGCTTAACCTCGGCGGGAGGGGAGCAGTTCTTC. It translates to CASSLTSAGGEQFF.

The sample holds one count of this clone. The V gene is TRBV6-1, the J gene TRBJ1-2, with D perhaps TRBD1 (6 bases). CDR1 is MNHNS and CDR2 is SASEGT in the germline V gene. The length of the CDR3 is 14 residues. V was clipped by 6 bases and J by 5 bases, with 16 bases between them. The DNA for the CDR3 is TGTGCCAGCAGGTGGGAAGGGGGGATTTATGGCTACACCTTC. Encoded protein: CASRWEGGIYGYTF.

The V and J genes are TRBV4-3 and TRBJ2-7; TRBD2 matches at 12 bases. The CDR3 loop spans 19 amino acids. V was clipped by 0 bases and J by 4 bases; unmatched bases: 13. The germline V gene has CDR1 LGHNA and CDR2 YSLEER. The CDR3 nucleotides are TGCGCCAGCAGCCAAGACATCGGCCAGACTAGCGGGAGTACTTACGAGCAGTACTTC. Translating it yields CASSQDIGQTSGSTYEQYF.

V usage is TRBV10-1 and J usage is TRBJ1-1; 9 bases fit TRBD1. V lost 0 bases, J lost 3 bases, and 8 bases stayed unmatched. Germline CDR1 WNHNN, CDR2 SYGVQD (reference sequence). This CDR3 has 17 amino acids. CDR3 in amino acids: CASSESKAGTGYTEAFF. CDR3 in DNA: TGCGCCAGCAGTGAGTCTAAGGCCGGGACAGGGTACACTGAAGCTTTCTTT.

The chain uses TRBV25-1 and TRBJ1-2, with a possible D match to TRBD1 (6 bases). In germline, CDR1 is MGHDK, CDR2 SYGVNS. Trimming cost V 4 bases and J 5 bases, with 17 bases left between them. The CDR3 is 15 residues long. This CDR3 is CASSANRDKGYGYTF. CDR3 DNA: TGTGCCAGCAGTGCCAATAGGGACAAAGGATATGGCTACACCTTC.

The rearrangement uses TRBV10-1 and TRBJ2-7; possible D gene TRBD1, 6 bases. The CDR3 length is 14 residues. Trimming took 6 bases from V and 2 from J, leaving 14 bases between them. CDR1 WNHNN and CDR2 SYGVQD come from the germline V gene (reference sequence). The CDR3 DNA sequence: TGCGCCAGCAGCCGACAGGCCTTCCCCTACGAGCAGTACTTC. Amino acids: CASSRQAFPYEQYF.

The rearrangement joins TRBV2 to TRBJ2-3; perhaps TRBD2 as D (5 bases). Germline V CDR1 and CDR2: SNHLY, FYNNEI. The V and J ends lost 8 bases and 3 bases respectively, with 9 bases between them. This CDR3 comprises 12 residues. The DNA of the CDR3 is TGTGCCAGCGGGCTAGCAACAGATACGCAGTATTTT. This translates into CASGLATDTQYF.

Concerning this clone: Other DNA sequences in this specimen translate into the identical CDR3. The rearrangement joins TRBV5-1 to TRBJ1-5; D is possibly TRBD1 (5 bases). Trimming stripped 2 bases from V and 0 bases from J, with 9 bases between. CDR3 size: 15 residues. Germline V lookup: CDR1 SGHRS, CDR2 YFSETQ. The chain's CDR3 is CASSFTGASNQPQHF. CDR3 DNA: TGCGCCAGCAGCTTTACCGGGGCTAGCAATCAGCCCCAGCATTTT. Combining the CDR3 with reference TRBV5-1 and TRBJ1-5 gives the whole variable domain KAGVTQTPRYLIKTRGQQVTLSCSPISGHRSVSWYQQTPGQGLQFLFEYFSETQRNKGNFPGRFSGRQFSNSRSEMNVSTLELGDSALYLCASSFTGASNQPQHFGDGTRLSIL.

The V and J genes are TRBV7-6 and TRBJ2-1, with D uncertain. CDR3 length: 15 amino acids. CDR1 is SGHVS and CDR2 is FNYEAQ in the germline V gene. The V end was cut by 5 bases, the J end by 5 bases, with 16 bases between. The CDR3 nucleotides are TGTGCCAGCAGCGCCCTTAGTGGGAAGAACAATGAGCAGTTCTTC. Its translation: CASSALSGKNNEQFF. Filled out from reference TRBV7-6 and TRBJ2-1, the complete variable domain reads GAGVSQSPRYKVTKRGQDVALRCDPISGHVSLYWYRQALGQGPEFLTYFNYEAQQDKSGLPNDRFSAERPEGSISTLTIQRTEQRDSAMYRCASSALSGKNNEQFFGPGTRLTVL.

CDR3 DNA sequence: TGCGCCAGCAGCCAAGATCAATCCGGGGGCTCGAGGGAGACCCAGTACTTC. Protein sequence: CASSQDQSGGSRETQYF. The chain uses TRBV4-1 and TRBJ2-5; D may match TRBD1 or TRBD2 (6 bases each). The CDR3 runs 17 residues. Germline loops: CDR1 MGHRA, CDR2 YSYEKL. The V gene lost 0 bases and the J gene lost 5 bases, with 19 bases spanning the gap.

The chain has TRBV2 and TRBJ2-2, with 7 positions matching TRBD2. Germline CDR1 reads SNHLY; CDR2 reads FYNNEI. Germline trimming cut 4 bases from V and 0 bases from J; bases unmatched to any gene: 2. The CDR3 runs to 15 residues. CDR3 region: CASSGAGPNTGELFF. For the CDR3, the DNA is TGTGCCAGCAGTGGAGCGGGACCGAACACCGGGGAGCTGTTTTTT. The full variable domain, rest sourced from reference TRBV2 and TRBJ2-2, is EPEVTQTPSHQVTQMGQEVILRCVPISNHLYFYWYRQILGQKVEFLVSFYNNEISEKSEIFDDQFSVERPDGSNFTLKIRSTKLEDSAMYFCASSGAGPNTGELFFGEGSRLTVL.

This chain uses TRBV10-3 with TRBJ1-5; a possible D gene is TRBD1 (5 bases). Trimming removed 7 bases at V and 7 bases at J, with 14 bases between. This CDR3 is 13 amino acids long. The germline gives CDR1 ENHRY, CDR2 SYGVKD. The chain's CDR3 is CAITQGLGQPQHF. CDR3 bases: TGTGCCATCACCCAGGGTTTAGGACAGCCCCAGCATTTT.

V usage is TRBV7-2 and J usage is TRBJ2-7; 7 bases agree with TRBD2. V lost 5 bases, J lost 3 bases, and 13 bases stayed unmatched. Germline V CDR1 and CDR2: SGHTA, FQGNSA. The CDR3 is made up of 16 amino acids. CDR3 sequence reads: CASSPFLAGVSYEQYF. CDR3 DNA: TGTGCCAGCAGCCCCTTTTTGGCGGGAGTCAGCTACGAGCAGTACTTC.

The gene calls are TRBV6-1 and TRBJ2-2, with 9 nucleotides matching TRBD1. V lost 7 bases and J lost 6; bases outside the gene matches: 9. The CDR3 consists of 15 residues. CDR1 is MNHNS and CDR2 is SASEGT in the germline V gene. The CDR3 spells CASIGQGIFPGELFF. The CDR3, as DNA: TGTGCCAGCATCGGACAGGGGATTTTTCCCGGGGAGCTGTTTTTT.

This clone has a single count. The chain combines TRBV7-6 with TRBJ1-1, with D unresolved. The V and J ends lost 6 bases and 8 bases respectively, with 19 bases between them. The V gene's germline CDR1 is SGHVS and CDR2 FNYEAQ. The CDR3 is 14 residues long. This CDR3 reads CASSVAGPPVEAFF. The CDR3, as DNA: TGTGCCAGCAGTGTAGCCGGGCCTCCGGTGGAAGCTTTCTTT.

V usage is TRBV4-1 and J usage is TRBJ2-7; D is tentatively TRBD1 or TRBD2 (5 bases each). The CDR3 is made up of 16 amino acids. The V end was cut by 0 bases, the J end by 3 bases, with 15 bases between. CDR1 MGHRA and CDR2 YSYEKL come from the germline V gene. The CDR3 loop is CASSQEGGTAFYEQYF. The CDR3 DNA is TGCGCCAGCAGCCAAGAGGGTGGGACGGCCTTCTACGAGCAGTACTTC.

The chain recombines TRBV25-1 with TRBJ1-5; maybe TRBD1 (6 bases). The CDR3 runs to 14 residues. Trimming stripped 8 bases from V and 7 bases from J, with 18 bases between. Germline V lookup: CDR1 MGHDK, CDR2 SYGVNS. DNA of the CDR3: TGTGCCAGCCAAGGAACAGGGCGGGGACAGCCCCAGCATTTT. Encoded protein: CASQGTGRGQPQHF.

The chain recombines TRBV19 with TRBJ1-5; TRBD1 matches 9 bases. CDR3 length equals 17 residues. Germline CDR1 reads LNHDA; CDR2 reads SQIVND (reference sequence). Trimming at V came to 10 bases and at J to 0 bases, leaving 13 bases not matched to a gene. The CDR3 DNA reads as TGTGCCACCGCCACAAAAACAGGGGGCGCTAGCAATCAGCCCCAGCATTTT. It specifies CATATKTGGASNQPQHF.

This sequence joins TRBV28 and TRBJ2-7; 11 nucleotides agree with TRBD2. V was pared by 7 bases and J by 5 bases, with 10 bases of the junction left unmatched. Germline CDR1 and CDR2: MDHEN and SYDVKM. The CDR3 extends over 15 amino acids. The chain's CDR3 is CASILSGGAAHEQYF. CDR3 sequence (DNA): TGTGCCAGCATTCTTAGCGGGGGGGCCGCCCACGAGCAGTACTTC.

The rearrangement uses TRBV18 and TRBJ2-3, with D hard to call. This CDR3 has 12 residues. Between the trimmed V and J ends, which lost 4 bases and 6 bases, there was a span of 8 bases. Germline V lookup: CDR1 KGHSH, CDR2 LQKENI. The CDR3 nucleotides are TGTGCCAGCTCACACCGTGCCGATACGCAGTATTTT. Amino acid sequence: CASSHRADTQYF. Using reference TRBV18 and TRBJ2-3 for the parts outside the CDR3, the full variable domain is NAGVMQNPRHLVRRRGQEARLRCSPMKGHSHVYWYRQLPEEGLKFMVYLQKENIIDESGMPKERFSAEFPKEGPSILRIQQVVRGDSAAYFCASSHRADTQYFGPGTRLTVL.

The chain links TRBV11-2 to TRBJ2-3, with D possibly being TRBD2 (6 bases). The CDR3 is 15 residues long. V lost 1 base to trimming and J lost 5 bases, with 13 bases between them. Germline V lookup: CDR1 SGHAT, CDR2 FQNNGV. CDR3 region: CASSLGRGYGDTQYF. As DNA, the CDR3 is TGTGCCAGCAGCTTAGGGCGGGGCTATGGAGATACGCAGTATTTT.

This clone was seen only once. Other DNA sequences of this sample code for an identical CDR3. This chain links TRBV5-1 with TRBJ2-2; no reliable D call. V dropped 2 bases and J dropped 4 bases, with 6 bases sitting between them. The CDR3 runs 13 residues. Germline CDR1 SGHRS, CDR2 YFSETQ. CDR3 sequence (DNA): TGCGCCAGCAGCTTAACGGTCACCGGGGAGCTGTTTTTT. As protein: CASSLTVTGELFF. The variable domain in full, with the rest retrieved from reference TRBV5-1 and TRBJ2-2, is KAGVTQTPRYLIKTRGQQVTLSCSPISGHRSVSWYQQTPGQGLQFLFEYFSETQRNKGNFPGRFSGRQFSNSRSEMNVSTLELGDSALYLCASSLTVTGELFFGEGSRLTVL.

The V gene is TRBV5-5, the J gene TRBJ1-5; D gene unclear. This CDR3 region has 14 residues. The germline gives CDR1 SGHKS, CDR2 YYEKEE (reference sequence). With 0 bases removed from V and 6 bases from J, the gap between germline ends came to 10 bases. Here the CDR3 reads CASSLDPVRQPQHF. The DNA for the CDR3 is TGTGCCAGCAGCTTGGACCCAGTCCGTCAGCCCCAGCATTTT. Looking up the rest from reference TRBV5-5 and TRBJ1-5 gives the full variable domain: DAGVTQSPTHLIKTRGQQVTLRCSPISGHKSVSWYQQVLGQGPQFIFQYYEKEERGRGNFPDRFSARQFPNYSSELNVNALLLGDSALYLCASSLDPVRQPQHFGDGTRLSIL.

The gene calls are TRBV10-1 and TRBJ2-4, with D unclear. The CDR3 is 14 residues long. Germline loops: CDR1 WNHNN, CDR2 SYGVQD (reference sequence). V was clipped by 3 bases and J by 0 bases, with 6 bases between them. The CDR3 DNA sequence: TGCGCCAGCAGTGAAAACTTAGCCAAAAACATTCAGTACTTC. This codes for CASSENLAKNIQYF.

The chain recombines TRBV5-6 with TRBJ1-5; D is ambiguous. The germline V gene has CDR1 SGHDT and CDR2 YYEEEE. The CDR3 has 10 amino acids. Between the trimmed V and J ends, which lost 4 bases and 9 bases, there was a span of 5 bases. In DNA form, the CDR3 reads TGTGCCAGCAGCCTTCGGCCCCAGCATTTT. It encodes CASSLRPQHF.

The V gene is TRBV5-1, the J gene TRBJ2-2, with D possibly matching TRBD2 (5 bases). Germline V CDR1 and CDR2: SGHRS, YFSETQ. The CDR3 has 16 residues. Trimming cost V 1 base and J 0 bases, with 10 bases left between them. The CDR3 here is CASSLTGITNTGELFF. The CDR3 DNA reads TGCGCCAGCAGCTTGACCGGGATTACGAACACCGGGGAGCTGTTTTTT.

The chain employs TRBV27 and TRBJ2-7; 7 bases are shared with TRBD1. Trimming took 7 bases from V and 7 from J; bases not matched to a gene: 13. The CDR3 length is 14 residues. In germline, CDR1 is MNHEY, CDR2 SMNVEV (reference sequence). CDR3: CASISDRASSEQYF. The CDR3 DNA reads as TGTGCCAGCATCAGCGACAGGGCCAGCTCGGAGCAGTACTTC.